This T cell receptor beta chain was obtained from a study of regulatory T cells in long-lasting Graves disease. Study observations and caveats: Patients with persistent disease showed a bias toward TRBV28, TRBJ1-2 and TRBJ2-5.

Time point given: newly diagnosed GD, antithyroid drugs for less than 3 months. The TCR library was made from RNA that had been extracted from PBMCs in TRIzol. With iRepertoire HTBI primers and Arm-PCR of CDR3 regions, TCR beta libraries were built. Methods used by the authors: Spanning all samples, the identified segments comprised over 50 TRBV and around 15 TRBJ. TCRdb called the multiplex PCR reads again in MiXCR, with one record for every CDR3 protein. Clone size and V and J calls follow TCRdb, not the original study. The sample contains under 250,000 distinct CDR3 sequences, around a fifth of which appear only once. This clonotype was seen repeatedly, ten times or more. The antigen remains undetermined. V lost 4 bases and J lost 2; bases outside the gene matches: 3. The CDR3 sequence is 16 residues long. Germline V gene lookup returns CDR1 SGHTA and CDR2 FQGTGA. This sample also appeared in a second study, on T cells in Graves' hyperthyroidism and ophthalmopathy. As reported in that work: Lactation, pregnancy, other autoimmune disease or uncontrolled infection led to exclusion of patients. In blood, most of the thyroid clonotypes expanded above 0.001 were also present.

The chain links TRBV7-3 to TRBJ2-2, with 11 bases lining up with TRBD1. The receptor was derived from a woman in her thirties with Graves disease. Here the sequenced sample was peripheral blood mononuclear cells (PBMCs), taken at new diagnosis, from a patient treated with antithyroid drugs. The CDR3 here is CASSCGQGANTGELFF. The CDR3 nucleotides are TGTGCCAGCAGCTGCGGACAGGGGGCCAACACCGGGGAGCTGTTTTTT.